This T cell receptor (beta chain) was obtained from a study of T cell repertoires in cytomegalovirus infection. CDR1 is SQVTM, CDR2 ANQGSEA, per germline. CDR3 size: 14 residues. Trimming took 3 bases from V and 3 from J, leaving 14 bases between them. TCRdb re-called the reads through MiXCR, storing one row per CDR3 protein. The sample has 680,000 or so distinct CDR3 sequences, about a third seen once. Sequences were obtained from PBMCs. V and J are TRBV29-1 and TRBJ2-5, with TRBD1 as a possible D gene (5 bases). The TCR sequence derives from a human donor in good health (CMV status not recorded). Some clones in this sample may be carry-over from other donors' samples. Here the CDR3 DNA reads TGCAGCGTTGACGCAGGGCACGTAGAAGAGACCCAGTACTTC. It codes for CSVDAGHVEETQYF. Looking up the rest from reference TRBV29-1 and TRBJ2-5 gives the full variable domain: SAVISQKPSRDICQRGTSLTIQCQVDSQVTMMFWYRQQPGQSLTLIATANQGSEATYESGFVIDKFPISRPNLTFSTLTVSNMSPEDSSIYLCSVDAGHVEETQYFGPGTRLLVL.